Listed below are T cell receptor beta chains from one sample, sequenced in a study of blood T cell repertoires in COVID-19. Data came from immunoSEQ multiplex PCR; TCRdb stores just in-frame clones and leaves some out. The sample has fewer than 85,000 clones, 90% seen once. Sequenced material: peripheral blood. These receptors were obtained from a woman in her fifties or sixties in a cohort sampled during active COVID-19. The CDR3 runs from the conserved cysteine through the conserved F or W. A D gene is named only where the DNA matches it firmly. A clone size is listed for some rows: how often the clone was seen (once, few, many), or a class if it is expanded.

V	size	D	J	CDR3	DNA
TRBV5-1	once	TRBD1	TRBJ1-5	CASSLGTENQPQHF	TGCGCCAGCAGCTTAGGGACAGAGAATCAGCCCCAGCATTTT
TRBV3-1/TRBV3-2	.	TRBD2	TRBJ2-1	CASSSGLAAYNEQFF	TGTGCCAGCAGTTCGGGACTAGCGGCTTACAATGAGCAGTTCTTC
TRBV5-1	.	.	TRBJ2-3	CASSLGLAPRTDTQYF	TGCGCCAGCAGCTTGGGGCTAGCCCCGCGCACAGATACGCAGTATTTT
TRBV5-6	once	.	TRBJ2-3	CASSQLHTDTQYF	TGTGCCAGCAGCCAACTACACACAGATACGCAGTATTTT
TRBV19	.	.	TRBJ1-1	CASSRDTLNTEAFF	TGTGCCAGTAGCCGGGACACTTTGAACACTGAAGCTTTCTTT
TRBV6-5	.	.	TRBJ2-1	CASNLEYNEQFF	TGTGCCAGCAACCTAGAATACAATGAGCAGTTCTTC
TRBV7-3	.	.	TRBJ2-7	CASAPGGDSYEQYF	TGTGCCAGTGCCCCCGGAGGGGACTCCTACGAGCAGTACTTC
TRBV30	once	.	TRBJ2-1	CAWSKRGFGEQFF	TGTGCCTGGAGTAAACGGGGATTCGGAGAGCAGTTCTTC
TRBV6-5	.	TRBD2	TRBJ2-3	CASSLAGALADTQYF	TGTGCCAGCAGCCTAGCGGGAGCCTTGGCAGATACGCAGTATTTT
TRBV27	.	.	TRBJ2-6	CASSGASGANVLTF	TGTGCCAGCAGTGGGGCGTCGGGGGCCAACGTCCTGACTTTC
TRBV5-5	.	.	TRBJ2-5	CASSQRWMALMDRMETQYF	TGTGCCAGCAGCCAAAGGTGGATGGCCCTCATGGACAGAATGGAGACCCAGTACTTC
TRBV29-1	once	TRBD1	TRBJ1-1	CSVYRTGNTEAFF	TGCAGCGTTTACCGGACAGGCAACACTGAAGCTTTCTTT
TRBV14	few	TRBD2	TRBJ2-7	CASSQDGTSGRYEQYF	TGTGCCAGCAGCCAGGACGGGACTAGCGGGAGATACGAGCAGTACTTC
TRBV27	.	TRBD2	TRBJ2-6	CASSPGGWGANVLTF	TGTGCCAGCAGTCCGGGAGGGTGGGGGGCCAACGTCCTGACTTTC
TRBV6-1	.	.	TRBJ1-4	CASSDTGTNEKLFF	TGTGCCAGCAGTGATACAGGGACTAATGAAAAACTGTTTTTT
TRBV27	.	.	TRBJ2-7	CASTPTQGRYEQYF	TGTGCCAGCACTCCTACACAGGGACGCTACGAGCAGTACTTC
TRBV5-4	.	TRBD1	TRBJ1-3	CASFSQGAGNTIYF	TGTGCCAGTTTTTCCCAGGGGGCAGGAAACACCATATATTTT
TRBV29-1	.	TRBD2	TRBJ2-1	CSVEGWTSGSDNEQFF	TGCAGCGTTGAAGGTTGGACTAGCGGGAGTGATAATGAGCAGTTCTTC
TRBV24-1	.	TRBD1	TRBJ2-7	CATSDSRDRSYEQYF	TGTGCCACCAGTGACTCTCGGGACAGGTCCTACGAGCAGTACTTC
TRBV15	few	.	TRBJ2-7	CATSREQFYEQYF	TGTGCCACCAGCAGAGAACAGTTCTACGAGCAGTACTTC
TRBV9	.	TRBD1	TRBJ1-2	CASSPQTGTGVGYTF	TGTGCCAGCAGCCCACAGACCGGGACAGGGGTTGGCTACACCTTC
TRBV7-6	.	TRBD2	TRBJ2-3	CASSLGASGGTDTQYF	TGTGCCAGCAGCTTAGGGGCTAGCGGGGGCACAGATACGCAGTATTTT
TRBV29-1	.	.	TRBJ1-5	CSVLGGVTEGGNQPQHF	TGCAGCGTCCTTGGGGGGGTTACTGAGGGAGGCAATCAGCCCCAGCATTTT
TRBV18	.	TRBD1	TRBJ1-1	CASSPQRDSDTEAFF	TGTGCCAGCTCACCACAAAGGGACAGTGACACTGAAGCTTTCTTT
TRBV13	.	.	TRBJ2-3	CASSLAGRTPSTDTQYF	TGTGCCAGCAGCTTAGCGGGGAGGACCCCCAGCACAGATACGCAGTATTTT
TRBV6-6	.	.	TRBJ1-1	CASYLRRGLNTEAFF	TGTGCCAGCTATCTAAGGAGAGGGTTGAACACTGAAGCTTTCTTT
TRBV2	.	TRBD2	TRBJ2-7	CASSDRLAGVHEQYF	TGTGCCAGCAGTGATCGGCTAGCGGGTGTCCACGAGCAGTACTTC
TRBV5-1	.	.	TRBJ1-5	CASSLEPSQPQHF	TGCGCCAGCAGCTTGGAGCCGAGTCAGCCCCAGCATTTT
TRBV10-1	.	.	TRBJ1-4	CASSSGAGEKLFF	TGCGCCAGCAGCTCAGGGGCAGGGGAAAAACTGTTTTTT
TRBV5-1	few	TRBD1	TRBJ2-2	CASSPRTGDPGELFF	TGCGCCAGCAGCCCAAGGACAGGGGATCCCGGGGAGCTGTTTTTT
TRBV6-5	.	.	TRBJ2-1	CASSYSQGRGYNEQFF	TGTGCCAGCAGTTACTCGCAAGGGCGGGGATACAATGAGCAGTTCTTC
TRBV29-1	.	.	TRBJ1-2	CSVNTGSSYGYTF	TGCAGCGTTAATACAGGGTCGAGCTATGGCTACACCTTC
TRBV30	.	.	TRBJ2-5	CAWGRPGGSFDF	TGTGCCTGGGGCCGCCCAGGGGGGAGTTTTGACTTC
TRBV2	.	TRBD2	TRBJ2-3	CASSSWTSGATDTQYF	TGTGCCAGCAGTTCTTGGACTAGCGGGGCGACAGATACGCAGTATTTT
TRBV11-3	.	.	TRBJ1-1	CASSRTGYTEAFF	TGTGCCAGCAGCCGAACAGGGTACACTGAAGCTTTCTTT
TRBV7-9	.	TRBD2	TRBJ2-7	CASSLPDGGREYEQYF	TGTGCCAGCAGCTTGCCCGATGGCGGGAGAGAATACGAGCAGTACTTC
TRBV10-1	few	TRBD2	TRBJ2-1	CASSLPGTSGDNKTNEQFF	TGCGCCAGCAGCCTGCCCGGGACTAGCGGGGACAACAAGACCAATGAGCAGTTCTTC
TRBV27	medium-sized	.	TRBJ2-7	CASSPRLVNEQYF	TGTGCCAGCAGTCCAAGACTAGTAAACGAGCAGTACTTC
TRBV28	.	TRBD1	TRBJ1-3	CASSRQGGGNTIYF	TGTGCCAGCAGCCGACAGGGGGGTGGAAACACCATATATTTT
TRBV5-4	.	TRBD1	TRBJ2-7	CASMGGQDRTYEQYF	TGTGCCAGCATGGGGGGACAGGACAGAACCTACGAGCAGTACTTC
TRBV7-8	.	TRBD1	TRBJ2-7	CASSRLTGNNEQYF	TGTGCCAGCAGCCGACTGACAGGGAACAACGAGCAGTACTTC
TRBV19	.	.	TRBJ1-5	CASTSGVANQPQHF	TGTGCCAGTACCTCAGGGGTAGCAAATCAGCCCCAGCATTTT
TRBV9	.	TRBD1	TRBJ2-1	CASSVAGTGGIKEQFF	TGTGCCAGCAGCGTAGCCGGGACAGGGGGCATTAAGGAGCAGTTCTTC
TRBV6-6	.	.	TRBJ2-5	CASTTRDIQETQYF	TGTGCCAGCACTACACGGGACATTCAAGAGACCCAGTACTTC
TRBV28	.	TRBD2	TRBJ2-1	CASSILAGSNEQFF	TGTGCCAGCAGTATACTAGCGGGGTCGAATGAGCAGTTCTTC
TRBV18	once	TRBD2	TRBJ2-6	CASSPSTLAGLSGANVLTF	TGTGCCAGCTCACCATCGACGCTAGCGGGACTCTCTGGGGCCAACGTCCTGACTTTC
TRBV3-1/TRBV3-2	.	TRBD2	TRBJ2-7	CASSPWEGLVGEQYF	TGTGCCAGCAGCCCTTGGGAGGGACTAGTCGGCGAGCAGTACTTC
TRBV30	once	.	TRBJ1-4	CAWSVGVSPATNEKLFF	TGTGCCTGGAGTGTAGGGGTGAGCCCTGCAACTAATGAAAAACTGTTTTTT
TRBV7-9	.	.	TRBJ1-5	CASSLGAGEQPQHF	TGTGCCAGCAGCTTAGGGGCGGGGGAACAGCCCCAGCATTTT
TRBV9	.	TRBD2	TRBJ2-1	CASSAPGLAVNEQFF	TGTGCCAGCAGCGCCCCGGGACTAGCGGTAAATGAGCAGTTCTTC
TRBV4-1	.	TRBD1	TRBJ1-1	CASSPPGAGGTEAFF	TGCGCCAGCAGCCCCCCGGGGGCAGGGGGCACTGAAGCTTTCTTT
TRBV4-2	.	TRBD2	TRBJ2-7	CASSQPVGSGTYEQYF	TGTGCCAGCAGCCAACCGGTCGGCAGCGGGACCTACGAGCAGTACTTC
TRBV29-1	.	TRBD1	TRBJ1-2	CSVDPQGAGGYTF	TGCAGCGTTGATCCCCAGGGGGCAGGTGGCTACACCTTC
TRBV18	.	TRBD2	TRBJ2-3	CASSPGTSGNTQYF	TGTGCCAGCTCCCCCGGGACTAGCGGGAATACGCAGTATTTT
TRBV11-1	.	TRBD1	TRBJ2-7	CASSLEGTGSYEQYF	TGTGCCAGCAGCTTAGAGGGGACAGGGAGCTACGAGCAGTACTTC
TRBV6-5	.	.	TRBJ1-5	CASRGFEVQDQPQHF	TGTGCCAGCAGAGGCTTCGAAGTCCAGGATCAGCCCCAGCATTTT
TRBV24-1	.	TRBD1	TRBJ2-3	CATSDPTTGGGTDTQYF	TGTGCCACCAGTGACCCTACGACAGGGGGTGGAACAGATACGCAGTATTTT
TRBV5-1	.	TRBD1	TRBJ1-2	CASSPGQGTGYTF	TGCGCCAGCAGCCCGGGACAGGGTACCGGCTACACCTTC
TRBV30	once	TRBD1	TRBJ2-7	CAWSVKGAQDEQYF	TGTGCCTGGAGTGTTAAGGGGGCGCAGGACGAGCAGTACTTC